The entry below gives a single TCR beta chain sequence along with its context. Its antigen is not identified. This specimen belongs to a study of immune evolution from preneoplasia to lung adenocarcinoma. Study-wide background: HLA loss of heterozygosity: around 6.5% AIS, about 14% MIA, approximately 31% ADC, none AAH.

The V gene lost 3 bases and the J gene lost 1 base, with 6 bases spanning the gap. This CDR3 comprises 12 residues. Germline V gives CDR1 GTSNPN, CDR2 SVGIG (reference sequence). Findings and caveats of the study: Later-stage lesions appeared to have more T cells, more diversity, less clonality.

Only in-frame clones appear in the TCRdb table, and some are missing; sequencing was by immunoSEQ multiplex PCR. The sample records approximately 8,800 clones, 70% to 85% being singletons. The sequenced material came from FFPE minimally invasive lung adenocarcinoma tissue. The sequence came from a donor older than 65 with lung adenocarcinoma. The chain couples TRBV30 to TRBJ1-1; no definite D call. DNA for the CDR3: TGTGCCTGGAGAGGAGGGAACACTGAAGCTTTCTTT. This codes for CAWRGGNTEAFF.